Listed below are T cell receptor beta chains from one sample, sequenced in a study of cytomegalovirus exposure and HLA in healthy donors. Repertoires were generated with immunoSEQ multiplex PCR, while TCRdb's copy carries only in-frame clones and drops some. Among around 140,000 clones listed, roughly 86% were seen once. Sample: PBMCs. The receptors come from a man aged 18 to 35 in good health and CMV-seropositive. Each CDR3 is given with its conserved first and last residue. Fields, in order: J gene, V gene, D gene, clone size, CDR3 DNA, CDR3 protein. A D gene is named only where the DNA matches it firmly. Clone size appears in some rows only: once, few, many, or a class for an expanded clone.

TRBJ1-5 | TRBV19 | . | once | TGTGCCAGTAGTAAAACAGGCCAGCCCCAGCATTTT | CASSKTGQPQHF
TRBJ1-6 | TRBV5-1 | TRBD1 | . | TGCGCCAGCAGCTTGGTACAGGGGTCCTATAATTCACCCCTCCACTTT | CASSLVQGSYNSPLHF
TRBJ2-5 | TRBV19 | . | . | TGTGCCAGTAGGGACCGGAGGGAGACCCAGTACTTC | CASRDRRETQYF
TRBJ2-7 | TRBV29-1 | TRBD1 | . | TGCAGCGTTGCGGACAGGGGGATGGTACCCTACGAGCAGTACTTC | CSVADRGMVPYEQYF
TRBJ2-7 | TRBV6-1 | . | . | TGTGCCACAACAAGACAGGTAGGGACCTACGAGCAGTACTTC | CATTRQVGTYEQYF
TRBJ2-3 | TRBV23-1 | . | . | TGCGCCAGCAGTCATCAGGGAGATACGCAGTATTTT | CASSHQGDTQYF
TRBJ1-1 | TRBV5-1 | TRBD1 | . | TGCGCCAGCAGCGGGGGACAGGCTTACACTGAAGCTTTCTTT | CASSGGQAYTEAFF
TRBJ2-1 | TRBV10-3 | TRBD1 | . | TGTGCCATCAGCGCCGGACAGGGGGTAGTCGAGCAGTTCTTC | CAISAGQGVVEQFF
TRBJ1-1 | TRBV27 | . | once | TGTGCCAGCAGCCGGGGGAACACTGAAGCTTTCTTT | CASSRGNTEAFF
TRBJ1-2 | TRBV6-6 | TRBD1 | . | TGTGCCACCGGGACAGGGGGCGTCTATGGCTACACCTTC | CATGTGGVYGYTF
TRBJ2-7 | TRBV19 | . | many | TGTGCCAGTAGTATAGGAGCTTCCTACGAGCAGTACTTC | CASSIGASYEQYF
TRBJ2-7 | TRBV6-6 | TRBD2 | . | TGTGCCAGCAGTCACACTAGCGGGAGGGCCTATAACGAGCAGTACTTC | CASSHTSGRAYNEQYF
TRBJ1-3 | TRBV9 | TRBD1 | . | TGTGCCAGCAGCGCCTTCCAACAGGGGGTGACTGGAAACACCATATATTTT | CASSAFQQGVTGNTIYF
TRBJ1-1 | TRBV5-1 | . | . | TGCGCCAGCAGCTTGTCACAATCGAACACTGAAGCTTTCTTT | CASSLSQSNTEAFF
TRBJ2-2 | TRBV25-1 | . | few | TGTGCCAGCAGTGCTCACAGGGTAACCGGGGAGCTGTTTTTT | CASSAHRVTGELFF
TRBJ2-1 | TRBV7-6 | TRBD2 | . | TGTGCCAGCAGCTCCGGACTAGCGGGAGCCTACAATGAGCAGTTCTTC | CASSSGLAGAYNEQFF
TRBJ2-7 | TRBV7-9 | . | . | TGTGCCAGCAGCCCTCCGGACACCTACGAGCAGTACTTC | CASSPPDTYEQYF
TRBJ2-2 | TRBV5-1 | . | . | TGCGCCAGCAGCCTCGGACTGATCACCGGGGAGCTGTTTTTT | CASSLGLITGELFF
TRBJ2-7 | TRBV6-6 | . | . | TGTGCCAGCAGTTACTGGCTAGCTGCCTACGAGCAGTACTTC | CASSYWLAAYEQYF
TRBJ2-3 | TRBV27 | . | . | TGTGCCAGCAGTAGCCCGACAGCGATATACGTCGGCACAGATACGCAGTATTTT | CASSSPTAIYVGTDTQYF
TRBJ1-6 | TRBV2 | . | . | TGTGCCAGCGACAGAGATAATTCACCCCTCCACTTT | CASDRDNSPLHF
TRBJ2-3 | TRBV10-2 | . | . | TGCGCCAGCAGCTTCGGGGTAACAGATACGCAGTATTTT | CASSFGVTDTQYF
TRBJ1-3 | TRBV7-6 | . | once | TGTGCCAGCAGCCCCGAAGGGCCGGGGGGGAGGGTCTCTGGAAACACCATATATTTT | CASSPEGPGGRVSGNTIYF
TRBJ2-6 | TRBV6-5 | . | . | TGTGCCACACAGGCCCCCCGCTCTGGGGCCAACGTCCTGACTTTC | CATQAPRSGANVLTF
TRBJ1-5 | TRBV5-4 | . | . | TGTGCCAGCAGCCTGGGAGGGCCGAATCAGCCCCAGCATTTT | CASSLGGPNQPQHF
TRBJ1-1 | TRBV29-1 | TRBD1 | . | TGCAGCTTGGGGGGGACAGGGGTCACTGAAGCTTTCTTT | CSLGGTGVTEAFF
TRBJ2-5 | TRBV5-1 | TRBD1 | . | TGCGCCAGCAACCGGGACAGCGGCTTCCAAGAGACCCAGTACTTC | CASNRDSGFQETQYF
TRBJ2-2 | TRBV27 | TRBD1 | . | TGTGCCAGCAAAGGGACAGGGCGCACCGGGAAGCTGTTTTTT | CASKGTGRTGKLFF
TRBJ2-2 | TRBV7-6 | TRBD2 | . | TGTGCCAGCAGCACCCGGGGGGGGAGAACCGGGGAGCTGTTTTTT | CASSTRGGRTGELFF
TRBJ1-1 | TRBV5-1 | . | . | TGCGCCAGCAGCGCGGGACGGCCGAACACTGAAGCTTTCTTT | CASSAGRPNTEAFF
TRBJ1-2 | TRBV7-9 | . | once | TGTGCCAGCAGCTTAGAGAGGAGGGGCTACACCTTC | CASSLERRGYTF
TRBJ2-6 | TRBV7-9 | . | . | TGTGCCAGCAACCCGACAGGCTCTGGGGCCAACGTCCTGACTTTC | CASNPTGSGANVLTF
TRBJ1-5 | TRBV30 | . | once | TGTGCCTGGAGCCCCCTTGGGGCTCGGCCTCAGCATTTT | CAWSPLGARPQHF
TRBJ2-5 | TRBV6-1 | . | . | TGTGCCAGCAGTGAGGGTCAGGGGTTGCAAGAGACCCAGTACTTC | CASSEGQGLQETQYF
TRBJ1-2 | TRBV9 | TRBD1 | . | TGTGCCAGCAGAGATGACAGGGAAGGCCATGGCTACACCTTC | CASRDDREGHGYTF
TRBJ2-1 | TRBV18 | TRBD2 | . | TGTGCCAGCTCACCCGGACTAGCCCTCACCTTCAATGAGCAGTTCTTC | CASSPGLALTFNEQFF
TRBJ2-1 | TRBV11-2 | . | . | TGTGCCAGCAGCTTGATAGCGGAGTCCTACAATGAGCAGTTCTTC | CASSLIAESYNEQFF
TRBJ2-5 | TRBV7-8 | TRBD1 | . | TGTGCCAGCAGCTTACTCTGGGTGCAGGGGGTAACCCAGTACTTC | CASSLLWVQGVTQYF
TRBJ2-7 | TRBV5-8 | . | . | TGTGCCAGCAGCTTTACGCCAGGGCCCTACGAGCAGTACTTC | CASSFTPGPYEQYF
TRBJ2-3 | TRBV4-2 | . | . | TGTGCCAGCAGCCAAACGGACTTTAGCACAGATACGCAGTATTTT | CASSQTDFSTDTQYF
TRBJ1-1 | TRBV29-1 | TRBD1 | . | TGCAGCGCCAAGCCCGGGACAGCCAACACTGAAGCTTTCTTT | CSAKPGTANTEAFF
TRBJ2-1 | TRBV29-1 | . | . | TGCAGCGTTGTGCCTCAGCGGAAGAGCAATGAGCAGTTCTTC | CSVVPQRKSNEQFF
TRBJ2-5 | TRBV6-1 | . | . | TGTGCCAGCATCCGGGGGACGGGAGAAGAGACCCAGTACTTC | CASIRGTGEETQYF
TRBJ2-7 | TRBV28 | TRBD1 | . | TGTGCCAGCAGTGGGACAGACTTGGGCTCCTACGAGCAGTACTTC | CASSGTDLGSYEQYF
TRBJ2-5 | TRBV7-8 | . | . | TGTGCCAGCAGCCTACCCCTTGAGACCCAGTACTTC | CASSLPLETQYF
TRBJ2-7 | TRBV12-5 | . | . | TGTGCTAGTGGTTTGGTTCGTTGGGTGACAGCCGACACCTACGAGCAGTACTTC | CASGLVRWVTADTYEQYF